This T cell receptor (beta chain) stems from a study of technical replicates of blood from a handful of donors. A remark on this clone: One end of the junction varies from germline; a read error may be responsible.

The CDR3 has 17 amino acids. Germline V CDR1 and CDR2: SSHAT, FNYEAQ (reference sequence). Clones were sequenced by immunoSEQ multiplex PCR, and TCRdb holds only the in-frame ones, with some missing. The sample contains tens of thousands of clones, almost 98% of which appear only once. The sequence was obtained from a human donor in good health. The chain has TRBV7-7 and TRBJ2-5; a weak D match, TRBD1 (5 bases). The sample comprised T cells isolated from PBMCs. The CDR3 here is CASSSFTGITISETQYF. The CDR3 DNA follows: TGTGCTAGCAGCTCCTTTACAGGAATTACTATCTCGGAGACCCAGTACTTC. Variable domain in full (rest from reference TRBV7-7 and TRBJ2-5): GAGVSQSPRYKVTKRGQDVTLRCDPISSHATLYWYQQALGQGPEFLTYFNYEAQPDKSGLPSDRFSAERPEGSISTLTIQRTEQRDSAMYRCASSSFTGITISETQYFGPGTRLLVL.